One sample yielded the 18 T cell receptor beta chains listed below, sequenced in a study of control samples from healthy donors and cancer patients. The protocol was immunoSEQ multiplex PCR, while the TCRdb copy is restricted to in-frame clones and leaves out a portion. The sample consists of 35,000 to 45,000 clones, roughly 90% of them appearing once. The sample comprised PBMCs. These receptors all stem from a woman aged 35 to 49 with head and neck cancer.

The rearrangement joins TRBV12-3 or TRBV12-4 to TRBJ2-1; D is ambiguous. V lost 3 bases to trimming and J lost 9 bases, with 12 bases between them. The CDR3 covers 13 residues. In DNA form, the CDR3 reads TGTGCCAGCAGTTTTAGTCCGGGCGGTGAGCAGTTCTTC. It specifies CASSFSPGGEQFF.

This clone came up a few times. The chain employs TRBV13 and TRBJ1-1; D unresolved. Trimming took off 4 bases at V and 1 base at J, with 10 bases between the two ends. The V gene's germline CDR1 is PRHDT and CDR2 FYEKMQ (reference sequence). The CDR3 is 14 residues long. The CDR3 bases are TGTGCCAGCAGCTCCCGGGCCCCGAACACTGAAGCTTTCTTT. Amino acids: CASSSRAPNTEAFF.

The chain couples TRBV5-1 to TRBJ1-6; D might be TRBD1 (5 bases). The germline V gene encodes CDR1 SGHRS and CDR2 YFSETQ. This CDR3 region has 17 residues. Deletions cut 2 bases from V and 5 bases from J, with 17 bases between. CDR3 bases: TGCGCCAGCAGCTTTTCCCCTCCAGGGTTGAATAATTCACCCCTCCACTTT. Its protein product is CASSFSPPGLNNSPLHF.

The CDR3 is CASSLRSWSGNTIYF. CDR3 DNA sequence: TGTGCCAGCAGCTTGCGGAGTTGGTCTGGAAACACCATATATTTT. J is TRBJ1-3 and V is TRBV7-8; D ambiguous. Trimming stripped 3 bases from V and 1 base from J, with 10 bases between. The CDR3 loop spans 15 amino acids. Germline values: CDR1 SGHVS, CDR2 FQNEAQ.

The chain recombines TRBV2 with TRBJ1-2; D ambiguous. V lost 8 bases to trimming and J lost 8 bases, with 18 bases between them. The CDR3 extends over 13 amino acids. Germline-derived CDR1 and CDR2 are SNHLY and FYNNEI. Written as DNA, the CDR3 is TGTGCCAGCCCCCCCAGTGGGGTCTGGGGCTACACCTTC. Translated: CASPPSGVWGYTF.

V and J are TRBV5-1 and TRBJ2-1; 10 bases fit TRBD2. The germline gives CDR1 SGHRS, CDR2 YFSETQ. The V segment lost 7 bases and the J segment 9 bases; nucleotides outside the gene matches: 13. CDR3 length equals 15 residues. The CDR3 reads CASSGTPGTSVEQFF. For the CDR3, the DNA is TGCGCCAGCTCCGGCACCCCCGGGACTAGCGTTGAGCAGTTCTTC. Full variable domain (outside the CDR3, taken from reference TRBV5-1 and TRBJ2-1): KAGVTQTPRYLIKTRGQQVTLSCSPISGHRSVSWYQQTPGQGLQFLFEYFSETQRNKGNFPGRFSGRQFSNSRSEMNVSTLELGDSALYLCASSGTPGTSVEQFFGPGTRLTVL.

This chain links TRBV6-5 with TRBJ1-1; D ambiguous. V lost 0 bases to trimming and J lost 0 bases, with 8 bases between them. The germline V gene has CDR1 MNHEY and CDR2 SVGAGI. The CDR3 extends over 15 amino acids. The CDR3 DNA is TGTGCCAGCAGTTACTCTCAGAGGATGAACACTGAAGCTTTCTTT. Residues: CASSYSQRMNTEAFF.

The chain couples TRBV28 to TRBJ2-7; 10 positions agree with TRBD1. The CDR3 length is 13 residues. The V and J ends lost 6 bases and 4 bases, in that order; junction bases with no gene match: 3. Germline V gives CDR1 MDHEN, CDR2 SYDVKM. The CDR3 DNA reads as TGTGCCAGCAGGGGGACAGGGGCTTACGAGCAGTACTTC. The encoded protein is CASRGTGAYEQYF.

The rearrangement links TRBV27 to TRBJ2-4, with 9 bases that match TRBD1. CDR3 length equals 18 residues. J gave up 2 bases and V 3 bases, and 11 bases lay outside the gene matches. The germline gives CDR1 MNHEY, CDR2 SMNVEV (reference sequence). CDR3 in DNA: TGTGCCAGCAGTTTTGCCCCGGGACAGGGAAGGACCAAAAACATTCAGTACTTC. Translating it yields CASSFAPGQGRTKNIQYF.

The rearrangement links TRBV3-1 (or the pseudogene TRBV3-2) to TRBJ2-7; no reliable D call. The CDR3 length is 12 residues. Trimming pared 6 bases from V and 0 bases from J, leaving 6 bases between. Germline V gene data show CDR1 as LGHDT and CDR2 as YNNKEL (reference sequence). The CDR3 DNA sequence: TGTGCCAGCAGGGCACCCTCCTACGAGCAGTACTTC. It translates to CASRAPSYEQYF.

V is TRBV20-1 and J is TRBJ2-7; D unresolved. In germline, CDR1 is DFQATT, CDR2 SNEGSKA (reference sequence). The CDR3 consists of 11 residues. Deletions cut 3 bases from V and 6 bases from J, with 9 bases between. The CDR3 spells CSASEYSEQYF. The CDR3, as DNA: TGCAGTGCTAGTGAGTACAGCGAGCAGTACTTC.

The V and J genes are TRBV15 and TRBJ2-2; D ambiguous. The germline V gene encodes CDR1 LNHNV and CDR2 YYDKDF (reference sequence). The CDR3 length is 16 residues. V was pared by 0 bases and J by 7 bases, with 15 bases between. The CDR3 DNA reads TGTGCCACCAGCAGAGATCTACAGTTCGTAAGCGGGGAGCTGTTTTTT. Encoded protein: CATSRDLQFVSGELFF.

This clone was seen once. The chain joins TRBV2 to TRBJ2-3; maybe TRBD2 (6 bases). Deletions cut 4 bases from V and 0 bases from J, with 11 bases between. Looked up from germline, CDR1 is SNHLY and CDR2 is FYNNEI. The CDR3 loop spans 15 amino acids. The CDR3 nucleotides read TGTGCCAGCAGTGGATCGGGGGTGAGCACAGATACGCAGTATTTT. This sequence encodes CASSGSGVSTDTQYF.

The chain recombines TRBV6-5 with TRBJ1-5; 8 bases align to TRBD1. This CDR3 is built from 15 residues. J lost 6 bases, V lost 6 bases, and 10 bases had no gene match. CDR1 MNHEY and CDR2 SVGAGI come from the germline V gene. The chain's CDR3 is CASRPDRAEVQPQHF. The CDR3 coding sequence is TGTGCCAGCAGGCCGGACAGGGCGGAGGTTCAGCCCCAGCATTTT.

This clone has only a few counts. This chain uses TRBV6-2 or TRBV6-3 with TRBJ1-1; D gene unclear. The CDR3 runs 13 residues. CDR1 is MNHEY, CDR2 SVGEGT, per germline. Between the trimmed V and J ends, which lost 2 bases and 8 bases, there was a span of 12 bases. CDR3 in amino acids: CASSYPGPQEAFF. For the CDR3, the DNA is TGTGCCAGCAGTTACCCCGGGCCCCAAGAAGCTTTCTTT.

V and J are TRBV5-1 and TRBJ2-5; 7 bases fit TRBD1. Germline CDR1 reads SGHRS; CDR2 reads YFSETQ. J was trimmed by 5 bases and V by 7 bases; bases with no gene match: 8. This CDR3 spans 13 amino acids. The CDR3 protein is CASQRGGGETQYF. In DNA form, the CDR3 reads TGCGCCAGCCAGCGAGGGGGCGGGGAGACCCAGTACTTC.

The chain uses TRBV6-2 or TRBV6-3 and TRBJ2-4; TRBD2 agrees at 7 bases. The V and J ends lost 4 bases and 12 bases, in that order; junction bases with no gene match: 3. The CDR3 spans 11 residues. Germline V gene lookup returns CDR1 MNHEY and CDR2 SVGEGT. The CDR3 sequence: CASSSGGSQYF. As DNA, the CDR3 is TGTGCCAGCAGTTCGGGCGGGAGTCAGTACTTC.

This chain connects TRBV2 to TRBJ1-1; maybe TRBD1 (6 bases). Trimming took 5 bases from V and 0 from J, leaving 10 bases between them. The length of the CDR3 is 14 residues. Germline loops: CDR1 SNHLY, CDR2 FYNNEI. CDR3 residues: CASSWGHLNTEAFF. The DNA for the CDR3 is TGTGCCAGCAGTTGGGGACACTTGAACACTGAAGCTTTCTTT.